Sequencing of this T cell receptor (beta chain) was carried out in a study of T cell responses to AZD1222 COVID-19 vaccine. Details on this clone: An end of the junction differs from the germline gene, which may be a read error.

Produced via immunoSEQ multiplex PCR; TCRdb's table is partial and in-frame only. The sample lists 150,000 or so clones, about 88% seen once, with approximately 17% in the top ten. Sequencing was performed on peripheral blood, taken on day 0 of AZD1222 vaccination. This receptor was taken from an adult in good health.

For the CDR3, the DNA is TGTGCTAGCAGCCCCGGGACTAAGTTCTCCTACGAGCAGTACTTC. Its protein is CASSPGTKFSYEQYF. The chain recombines TRBV7-7 with TRBJ2-7, with TRBD2 matching 7 bases. This CDR3 contains 15 residues. Germline CDR1 reads SSHAT; CDR2 reads FNYEAQ (reference sequence).